The 2 T cell receptor beta chains reported below all come from one sample, sequenced in a study of regulatory dendritic cells for organ transplantation. The protocol was immunoSEQ multiplex PCR, while the TCRdb copy is restricted to in-frame clones and leaves out a portion. Of approximately 35,000 clones listed, 70% to 90% are singletons. The sample taken for sequencing was naive CD4+ T cells from blood. The subset here: CD45RA+ naive T cells. The receptors originated from a human donor in good health.

The rearrangement uses TRBV18 and TRBJ2-1, with D perhaps assigned TRBD1 or TRBD2 (5 bases each). Germline V gene lookup returns CDR1 KGHSH and CDR2 LQKENI. This CDR3 is 14 amino acids long. Trimming took 0 bases from V and 6 from J, leaving 9 bases between them. The CDR3 region is CASSPPTGLNEQFF. The CDR3 region has the DNA TGTGCCAGCTCACCACCTACGGGGCTCAATGAGCAGTTCTTC.

The chain recombines TRBV19 with TRBJ1-5; D remains ambiguous. The CDR3 sequence is 12 residues long. Germline values: CDR1 LNHDA, CDR2 SQIVND (reference sequence). Between the trimmed V and J ends, which lost 4 bases and 8 bases, there was a span of 9 bases. CDR3 protein: CASSTPFEPQHF. CDR3 DNA: TGTGCCAGTAGTACCCCATTTGAGCCCCAGCATTTT.